The rows below give T cell receptor beta chains drawn from one sample of a study of ipilimumab plus nivolumab after autologous stem cell transplantation. Here immunoSEQ multiplex PCR was the method, and the copy in TCRdb shows in-frame clones only, minus some. This sample has around 84,000 clones, with 83% found just once. Sequenced material: PBMCs, taken in a trial of ipilimumab plus nivolumab as post-transplant consolidation. These receptors were taken from a male donor with diffuse large B-cell lymphoma. Both conserved end residues are part of each CDR3.

TRBJ1-3 TRBV15 CATSKGYRGNTIYF
TRBJ1-2 TRBV19 CATSARAPYGYTF
TRBJ2-6 TRBV9 CASSVGRSSGANVLTF
TRBJ2-7 TRBV15 CATSRDVGRYSYEQYF
TRBJ1-4 TRBV5-1 CASSLLGRAEEKLFF
TRBJ1-2 TRBV5-1 CASSLGDLAGGYTF
TRBJ2-3 TRBV6-6 CASSYGLAETDTQYF
TRBJ2-5 TRBV15 CATSSWDGKETQYF
TRBJ1-6 TRBV7-9 CASSLGRTDSPLHF
TRBJ2-3 TRBV7-6 CASSDPLFTDTQYF
TRBJ1-2 TRBV5-4 CASSQGAAGYTF
TRBJ2-7 TRBV18 CASSKEETYEQYF
TRBJ2-2 TRBV11-2 CASRGPGQGLTGELFF
TRBJ1-4 TRBV5-5 CASSSPLQGAREKLFF
TRBJ2-7 TRBV6-5 CATNRGSSYEQYF
TRBJ2-5 TRBV5-4 CASSLSGTGSQETQYF
TRBJ1-4 TRBV7-6 CASSSRDRGIEKLFF